These T cell receptor beta chains were read from a single sample in a study of CD8 T cells in Susac syndrome. A single record per CDR3 protein comes from TCRdb applying MiXCR to the immunoSEQ multiplex PCR reads. The profile shows 100,000 to 150,000 distinct CDR3 sequences, approximately 96% of them singletons. The material sequenced was CD8+ T cells from PBMCs. The receptors come from a human donor with Susac syndrome. Both conserved end residues are part of each CDR3. Fields, in order: V gene, J gene, clone size, D gene, CDR3 DNA, CDR3 protein. A D gene is named only where the DNA matches it firmly. Clone size, where shown, is once, few, many, or a class for clones that have expanded.

v_gene: TRBV30
j_gene: TRBJ1-3
abundance: -
d_gene: -
CDR3nt: TGTGCCTGGAGTGTACTAGGGTCTGGAAACACCATATATTTT
CDR3aa: CAWSVLGSGNTIYF

v_gene: TRBV9
j_gene: TRBJ2-5
abundance: -
d_gene: TRBD2
CDR3nt: TGTGCCAGCAGCGTGACTAGCGGGAGGTTGGAGACCCAGTACTTC
CDR3aa: CASSVTSGRLETQYF

v_gene: TRBV30
j_gene: TRBJ1-5
abundance: -
d_gene: TRBD1
CDR3nt: TGTGCCTGGAGTGGCGGGACAGGGCTTCAGCCCCAGCATTTT
CDR3aa: CAWSGGTGLQPQHF

v_gene: TRBV6-5
j_gene: TRBJ2-7
abundance: -
d_gene: -
CDR3nt: TGTGCCAGCAGTTACTCGATGGGGTACGAGCAGTACTTC
CDR3aa: CASSYSMGYEQYF

v_gene: TRBV25-1
j_gene: TRBJ2-7
abundance: once
d_gene: -
CDR3nt: TGTGCCAGCAGTGGACGACCCGTCGGGGGAAACATCTACGAGCAGTACTTC
CDR3aa: CASSGRPVGGNIYEQYF

v_gene: TRBV19
j_gene: TRBJ2-7
abundance: -
d_gene: -
CDR3nt: TGTGCCAGTAGTTTGGGGTTGAACGAGCAGTACTTC
CDR3aa: CASSLGLNEQYF

v_gene: TRBV13
j_gene: TRBJ2-1
abundance: -
d_gene: TRBD2
CDR3nt: TGTGCCAGCAGCTTACCCCGGGCTAGCGGGAAGGCTGGTGAGCAGTTCTTC
CDR3aa: CASSLPRASGKAGEQFF

v_gene: TRBV4-1
j_gene: TRBJ2-7
abundance: -
d_gene: -
CDR3nt: TGCGCCAGCAGCCACCTCAGGCGGCCCTGGTCCGAGCAGTACTTC
CDR3aa: CASSHLRRPWSEQYF

v_gene: TRBV25-1
j_gene: TRBJ2-7
abundance: -
d_gene: -
CDR3nt: TGTGCCAGCAGTGACCCGACCGACTACGAGCAGTACTTC
CDR3aa: CASSDPTDYEQYF

v_gene: TRBV9
j_gene: TRBJ2-1
abundance: -
d_gene: -
CDR3nt: TGTGCCAGCAGCGTAGGAGGCGGGGCCCGCAATGAGCAGTTCTTC
CDR3aa: CASSVGGGARNEQFF

v_gene: TRBV20-1
j_gene: TRBJ1-5
abundance: -
d_gene: -
CDR3nt: TGCAGTGCTCCGGGACGCAACAATCAGCCCCAGCATTTT
CDR3aa: CSAPGRNNQPQHF

v_gene: TRBV28
j_gene: TRBJ2-1
abundance: -
d_gene: TRBD2
CDR3nt: TGTGCCAGCAGTCAGCGGGGGGGAGGGAATGAGCAGTTCTTC
CDR3aa: CASSQRGGGNEQFF

v_gene: TRBV30
j_gene: TRBJ2-1
abundance: -
d_gene: -
CDR3nt: TGTGCCTGGAGCCCGGACACTAAGTCCTACAATGAGCAGTTCTTC
CDR3aa: CAWSPDTKSYNEQFF

v_gene: TRBV30
j_gene: TRBJ2-4
abundance: -
d_gene: -
CDR3nt: TGTGCCTGGAGTGTGGGCTCTGGAGGCATTCAGTACTTC
CDR3aa: CAWSVGSGGIQYF

v_gene: TRBV5-6
j_gene: TRBJ1-1
abundance: -
d_gene: TRBD1
CDR3nt: TGTGCCAGCAGCTCGGGACAGGGAACGAATGAAGCTTTCTTT
CDR3aa: CASSSGQGTNEAFF

v_gene: TRBV7-9
j_gene: TRBJ1-5
abundance: -
d_gene: -
CDR3nt: TGTGCCAGCAGCTTAGGAGTGGGGGCTGGAGGCAATCAGCCCCAGCATTTT
CDR3aa: CASSLGVGAGGNQPQHF

v_gene: TRBV9
j_gene: TRBJ2-1
abundance: -
d_gene: -
CDR3nt: TGTGCCAGCAGCGTAGAGGGGGTCGATGAGCAGTTCTTC
CDR3aa: CASSVEGVDEQFF

v_gene: TRBV6-2/TRBV6-3
j_gene: TRBJ2-5
abundance: -
d_gene: TRBD2
CDR3nt: TGTGCCAGCAGTATTACTAGCGGGGGAGCCCAGTACTTC
CDR3aa: CASSITSGGAQYF

v_gene: TRBV15
j_gene: TRBJ2-3
abundance: -
d_gene: -
CDR3nt: TGTGCCACCAGCAGAGACCGATGGGATACGCAGTATTTT
CDR3aa: CATSRDRWDTQYF

v_gene: TRBV7-9
j_gene: TRBJ2-1
abundance: -
d_gene: -
CDR3nt: TGTGCCAGCAGCCCAGGGACATCCTACAATGAGCAGTTCTTC
CDR3aa: CASSPGTSYNEQFF

v_gene: TRBV3-1
j_gene: TRBJ2-3
abundance: -
d_gene: TRBD2
CDR3nt: TGTGCCAGCAGCCCTCAGGCTAGCGGGGTTTCAGATACGCAGTATTTT
CDR3aa: CASSPQASGVSDTQYF

v_gene: TRBV5-1
j_gene: TRBJ2-7
abundance: -
d_gene: -
CDR3nt: TGCGCCAGCAGTCTCGACAGCAGCTCCTACGAGCAGTACTTC
CDR3aa: CASSLDSSSYEQYF

v_gene: TRBV9
j_gene: TRBJ2-6
abundance: once
d_gene: -
CDR3nt: TGTGCCAGCAGCGTAGATTTAAGTGGGGGGGCCAACGTCCTGACTTTC
CDR3aa: CASSVDLSGGANVLTF

v_gene: TRBV9
j_gene: TRBJ1-5
abundance: -
d_gene: TRBD1
CDR3nt: TGTGCCAGCAGCGCCGGACAGGGTACATACCAGCCCCAGCATTTT
CDR3aa: CASSAGQGTYQPQHF

v_gene: TRBV9
j_gene: TRBJ2-3
abundance: -
d_gene: TRBD2
CDR3nt: TGTGCCAGCAGCGTACAGGGAGGGCAAGCAGATACGCAGTATTTT
CDR3aa: CASSVQGGQADTQYF

v_gene: TRBV13
j_gene: TRBJ2-1
abundance: -
d_gene: -
CDR3nt: TGTGCCAGCAGCATTAAGTGGGTCGTTAGGCCCGGTTATGTGTTCTTC
CDR3aa: CASSIKWVVRPGYVFF

v_gene: TRBV12-3/TRBV12-4
j_gene: TRBJ2-5
abundance: -
d_gene: -
CDR3nt: TGTGCCAGCAGCAACAGGGAGGAGGGAGAGACCCAGTACTTC
CDR3aa: CASSNREEGETQYF

v_gene: TRBV12-5
j_gene: TRBJ2-7
abundance: -
d_gene: -
CDR3nt: TGTGCTAGTGGCCCGACAAGCAGCTCCTACGAGCAGTACTTC
CDR3aa: CASGPTSSSYEQYF

v_gene: TRBV5-5
j_gene: TRBJ2-7
abundance: -
d_gene: -
CDR3nt: TGTGCCAGCAGCTTGGGGGATTACGAGCAGTACTTC
CDR3aa: CASSLGDYEQYF

v_gene: TRBV20-1
j_gene: TRBJ2-1
abundance: -
d_gene: TRBD2
CDR3nt: TGCAGTGCTAGAGTAGGTAGCGGGAGGGCCACAGGGAATGAGCAGTTCTTC
CDR3aa: CSARVGSGRATGNEQFF

v_gene: TRBV7-9
j_gene: TRBJ1-5
abundance: -
d_gene: -
CDR3nt: TGTGCCAGCAGCCAGGGAGGGTACAATCAGCCCCAGCATTTT
CDR3aa: CASSQGGYNQPQHF

v_gene: TRBV7-8
j_gene: TRBJ1-5
abundance: -
d_gene: TRBD1
CDR3nt: TGTGCCAGCAGCGCAACAGGGGGTGTTGGCAATCAGCCCCAGCATTTT
CDR3aa: CASSATGGVGNQPQHF

v_gene: TRBV5-5
j_gene: TRBJ2-5
abundance: -
d_gene: TRBD1
CDR3nt: TGTGCCAGCAGCTGGGACAGCAACGCCCAGTACTTC
CDR3aa: CASSWDSNAQYF

v_gene: TRBV13
j_gene: TRBJ2-7
abundance: -
d_gene: TRBD2
CDR3nt: TGTGCCAGCAGCTTAGGGGGCGAAACGGGGGGCTACGAGCAGTACTTC
CDR3aa: CASSLGGETGGYEQYF

v_gene: TRBV14
j_gene: TRBJ2-7
abundance: once
d_gene: TRBD2
CDR3nt: TGTGCCAGCGGGAGCGGGAGCCCCTACGAGCAGTACTTC
CDR3aa: CASGSGSPYEQYF

v_gene: TRBV7-9
j_gene: TRBJ2-7
abundance: -
d_gene: -
CDR3nt: TGTGCCAGCAGCCCTACCTCTCGCGAGCAGTACTTC
CDR3aa: CASSPTSREQYF

v_gene: TRBV5-1
j_gene: TRBJ2-1
abundance: -
d_gene: -
CDR3nt: TGCGCCAGCAGCTTGGCCGGGGACGCGAATGAGCAGTTCTTC
CDR3aa: CASSLAGDANEQFF

v_gene: TRBV13
j_gene: TRBJ1-2
abundance: -
d_gene: -
CDR3nt: TGTGCCAGCAGCTATTACGGACAGAACTATGGCTACACCTTC
CDR3aa: CASSYYGQNYGYTF

v_gene: TRBV7-9
j_gene: TRBJ1-2
abundance: once
d_gene: -
CDR3nt: TGTGCCAGCAGCTTAGACAGAATGTCTAACTATGGCTACACCTTC
CDR3aa: CASSLDRMSNYGYTF

v_gene: TRBV28
j_gene: TRBJ1-2
abundance: -
d_gene: -
CDR3nt: TGTGCCAGCAGTTTTCACTTTCTGTCGTATGGCTACACCTTC
CDR3aa: CASSFHFLSYGYTF

v_gene: TRBV12-3/TRBV12-4
j_gene: TRBJ2-7
abundance: -
d_gene: -
CDR3nt: TGTGCCAGCAGTTGGCAGGGGGGCGAGCAGTACTTC
CDR3aa: CASSWQGGEQYF

v_gene: TRBV29-1
j_gene: TRBJ1-1
abundance: -
d_gene: -
CDR3nt: TGCAGCGTCACCGCGGGGGCACACACTGAAGCTTTCTTT
CDR3aa: CSVTAGAHTEAFF

v_gene: TRBV9
j_gene: TRBJ2-7
abundance: -
d_gene: -
CDR3nt: TGTGCCAGCAGCGTAGCCTCCCGGGGCTACGAGCAGTACTTC
CDR3aa: CASSVASRGYEQYF

v_gene: TRBV30
j_gene: TRBJ2-2
abundance: -
d_gene: -
CDR3nt: TGTGCCTGGAGTACGCCGACCCTCCTGTTTTTT
CDR3aa: CAWSTPTLLFF

v_gene: TRBV12-5
j_gene: TRBJ1-4
abundance: -
d_gene: TRBD1
CDR3nt: TGTGCTAGTGGTCATGGGACAGCGAATGAAAAACTGTTTTTT
CDR3aa: CASGHGTANEKLFF

v_gene: TRBV7-9
j_gene: TRBJ1-2
abundance: once
d_gene: -
CDR3nt: TGTGCCTACCTCTCGGGGGTCGGCTACACCTTC
CDR3aa: CAYLSGVGYTF

v_gene: TRBV5-6
j_gene: TRBJ1-5
abundance: -
d_gene: TRBD1
CDR3nt: TGTGCCAGCAGCTTGGGGTTCAACCGGGACAGTAATCAGCCCCAGCATTTT
CDR3aa: CASSLGFNRDSNQPQHF

v_gene: TRBV15
j_gene: TRBJ1-2
abundance: -
d_gene: -
CDR3nt: TGTGCCACCAGCAGAGATCGAGGAGCGGGCGGAGGCTACACCTTC
CDR3aa: CATSRDRGAGGGYTF

v_gene: TRBV27
j_gene: TRBJ1-5
abundance: -
d_gene: TRBD1
CDR3nt: TGTGCCAGCAGTGCGGACAGGGGGCAAGATCAGCCCCAGCATTTT
CDR3aa: CASSADRGQDQPQHF

v_gene: TRBV7-3
j_gene: TRBJ2-3
abundance: -
d_gene: -
CDR3nt: TGTGCCAGCAGCAGCCTCGGACGGGCAGATACGCAGTATTTT
CDR3aa: CASSSLGRADTQYF

v_gene: TRBV9
j_gene: TRBJ1-6
abundance: once
d_gene: -
CDR3nt: TGTGCCAGCAGCTCACGAGTCGGGGATCCCCTCCACTTT
CDR3aa: CASSSRVGDPLHF